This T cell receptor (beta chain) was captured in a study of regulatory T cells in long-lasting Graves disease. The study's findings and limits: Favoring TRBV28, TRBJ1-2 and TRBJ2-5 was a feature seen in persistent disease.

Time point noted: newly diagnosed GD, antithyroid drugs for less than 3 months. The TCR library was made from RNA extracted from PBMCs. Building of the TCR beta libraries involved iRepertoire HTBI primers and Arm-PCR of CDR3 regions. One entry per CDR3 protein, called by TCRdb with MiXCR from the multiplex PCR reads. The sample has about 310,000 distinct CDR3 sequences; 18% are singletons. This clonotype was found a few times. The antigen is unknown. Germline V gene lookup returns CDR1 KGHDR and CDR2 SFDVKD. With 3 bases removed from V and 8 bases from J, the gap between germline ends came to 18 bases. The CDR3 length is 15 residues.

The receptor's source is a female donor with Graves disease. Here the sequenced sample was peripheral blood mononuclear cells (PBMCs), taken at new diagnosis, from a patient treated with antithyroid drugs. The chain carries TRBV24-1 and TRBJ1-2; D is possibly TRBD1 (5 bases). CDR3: CATSDTRTSAGGYTF. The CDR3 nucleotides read TGTGCCACCAGTGATACGAGGACATCCGCTGGAGGCTACACCTTC.